This paragraph covers one T cell receptor (beta chain) sequence. This clonotype was detected only a few times. Its antigen remains unidentified. No much larger clone is present one base from it, and per-base qualities are unavailable. The CDR3 spans 15 residues, from the cysteine through the phenylalanine. The CDR3 DNA has 45 bases and is translated from base 1. V gives up 5 bases and J gives up 2 bases, and the segment between their germline ends measures 16 bases. CDR1 and CDR2, per the germline V gene, are MNHNS and SASEGT. The data originate from a study of identical twins (dated by TCRdb to the mid-2010s). Regarding the research as a whole: TCR alpha and beta repertoires from monozygotic twins, unrelated adults of various ages and cord blood were deep-sequenced to test whether fetal clonotypes persist. To rule out contamination, the twin experiments were replicated at different times with different library preparation protocols.

The library was built by means of 5' RACE. The sequencer was an Illumina HiSeq 2000. Template switching introduced a universal primer binding site; the final cDNA contained a unique molecular identifier, enabling accurate counting of TCR cDNA molecules. Specific primers in the conserved constant-segment region were used to synthesize first-strand cDNA for TCR alpha and beta chains. Each cDNA library was double barcoded, with a SMART-Mk sample barcode plus Illumina barcodes, to control for contamination. TruSeq adapter sequences, together with Illumina sample barcodes, were added in two successive PCR steps. Sequencing of the TCR alpha and beta cDNA libraries was done on the Illumina HiSeq platform using custom primers. From the authors' description of their analysis: MiGEC processed the raw reads to extract unique molecular identifiers, while MiXCR was used to determine the CDR3 positions. Recombination models were inferred per individual with the repgenHMM and IGoR tools using an EM algorithm. Shared clonotype analysis was performed with the tcR package in R, normalizing sharing by the product of cloneset sizes. Out-of-frame nonproductive sequences were analyzed to study raw recombination free of thymic and clonal selection effects. TCRdb applied fastp at Q25 and MiXCR to the public reads, then kept only in-frame beta chains. Identical CDR3 proteins give one entry, which carries the most common genes and DNA. V and J calls and clone size were set by TCRdb, not the authors. A total of approximately 600,000 distinct CDR3 sequences appear in this sample, approximately 10% of them only once. The ten largest clonotypes hold around 3% of the sample.

All donors were healthy Caucasians. The twin cohort comprised three pairs of female monozygotic twins, all aged roughly 18 to 29 years. Peripheral blood mononuclear cells were the source from which RNA for the TCR libraries was isolated. Points the paper makes about the study in general: Fewer insertions were carried by abundant cord blood beta clonotypes, a similar but weaker trend appeared in young adult naive repertoires, and no such trend appeared in memory repertoires. Zero-insertion analyses could be partly confounded by invariant T cells such as MAIT and iNKT, although diverse VJ usage argued against such confounding for most clonotypes. In monozygotic twins, out-of-frame TCR alpha sharing was systematically underestimated by recombination models, although the models agreed with sharing between unrelated individuals. Compared with coincidental sharing between unrelated individuals, out-of-frame TCR alpha sequences shared between twins showed an excess of sequences with low generation probability. A weaker excess of twin sharing was found in beta out-of-frame sequences because the signal-to-noise ratio was lowered by fewer shared sequences. Because the same donors could not be followed over many years, the conclusions relied on cross-sectional statistical analysis.

These sequences were also reported in another study, on yellow fever vaccine responses in identical twins. The second study's paper adds: According to the authors, in identical twins the way T cells responded to vaccination appeared partly convergent and partly personalized. In identical twins, the study followed T cell clones that responded to the vaccine with precision.

This clonotype was sampled from a woman aged 18 to 35 in good health. The material sequenced was PBMCs. The chain is assembled from TRBV6-1 and TRBJ2-7; the D gene is perhaps TRBD2, from 6 matching bases. The CDR3 reads CASSRGTEATYEQYF. The DNA reads TGTGCCAGCAGTCGCGGGACGGAGGCTACCTACGAGCAGTACTTC.